Given below is one T cell receptor (beta chain) in context. Its antigen is unknown. The sample comes from a study of OX40 agonist ivuxolimab in advanced cancers. General observations from the study: Which antigen the expanded peripheral T cells recognized is unknown. CD4+ T cells averaged fewer expanded clones than CD8+ T cells. Patients who responded partially at 0.1-3.0 mg/kg showed clonal expansion ranking among the lowest.

Unmatched junction bases numbered 7, after V lost 0 bases and J lost 10 bases. The CDR3 is 14 residues long. The germline V gene has CDR1 SGHAT and CDR2 FQNNGV. Method: immunoSEQ multiplex PCR; TCRdb's copy keeps in-frame clones and lacks some. This table holds roughly 100,000 clones, about four fifths found once. The chain uses TRBV11-2 and TRBJ2-3; 7 positions match TRBD2. The TCR sequence derives from an adult with an advanced solid tumor such as melanoma, head and neck, liver or kidney cancer. Source: CD4+ or CD8+ T cells sorted from blood, taken in a trial of the OX40 agonist ivuxolimab. In nucleotides, the CDR3 is TGTGCCAGCAGCTTAGAGGGGAAACGGGGGGCGCAGTATTTT. This sequence encodes CASSLEGKRGAQYF.